Following are 28 T cell receptor beta chains from one sample sequenced in a study of immune heterogeneity within non-small cell lung tumors. Samples each supplied approximately 0.55 ug of bulk tumor genomic DNA as template. During surgery, several far-apart biopsies were obtained from every primary tumor. Their non-small cell lung cancer was newly diagnosed and untreated, and the patients underwent curative surgery. Using 32 V and 13 J primers, multiplex PCR amplified TCR beta CDR3. MiXCR, run by TCRdb on the multiplex PCR reads, gives a single entry per CDR3 protein. Altogether about 3,500 distinct CDR3 sequences are present, under 30% being singletons, with the ten largest covering around 12%. Source material: lung tumor tissue. These receptors were taken from a man between 60 and 70 years old with non-small cell lung cancer.

The rearrangement joins TRBV20-1 to TRBJ2-3, with D unclear. CDR3 length: 14 amino acids. Germline-derived CDR1 and CDR2 are DFQATT and SNEGSKA (reference sequence). V dropped 5 bases and J dropped 0 bases, with 12 bases sitting between them. CDR3 coding DNA: TGCAGTGCTGAGATAAGCGCAAGCACAGATACGCAGTATTTT. Translated: CSAEISASTDTQYF.

This clonotype was detected a few times. The chain recombines TRBV9 with TRBJ2-1; a weak D match, TRBD2 (5 bases). Germline CDR1 reads SGDLS; CDR2 reads YYNGEE. The CDR3 totals 15 residues. Trimming cost V 0 bases and J 8 bases, with 15 bases left between them. CDR3 protein: CASSVDEGVVDEQFF. CDR3 in DNA: TGTGCCAGCAGCGTAGATGAGGGAGTGGTCGATGAGCAGTTCTTC.

Concerning this clonotype: A much more abundant neighbour one base away suggests this may be a read error. The genes are TRBV24-1 and TRBJ2-1; TRBD2 matches 7 bases. Germline loops: CDR1 KGHDR, CDR2 SFDVKD. This CDR3 region has 17 residues. The CDR3 sequence: CATSDSPGGRGYNEQLF. As DNA, the CDR3 is TGTGCCACCAGTGATTCCCCCGGCGGGAGAGGGTACAATGAGCAGTTATTC.

This clonotype was counted between two and nine times. Here the CDR3 reads CASSLPTTSNEQFF. The CDR3 DNA reads TGTGCCAGCAGCCTTCCTACTACCTCCAATGAGCAGTTCTTC. The chain has TRBV9 and TRBJ2-1; D gene unclear. Germline V gives CDR1 SGDLS, CDR2 YYNGEE. The CDR3 sequence is 14 residues long. V lost 4 bases, J lost 6 bases, and 14 bases lay in between.

By frequency in the sample, this clonotype is medium-sized. The V gene is TRBV18, the J gene TRBJ2-3; TRBD1 matches at 7 bases. The length of the CDR3 is 16 residues. The germline V gene has CDR1 KGHSH and CDR2 LQKENI. The V and J ends lost 2 bases and 4 bases, in that order; junction bases with no gene match: 9. The CDR3 spells CASSPFDRAPPDTQYF. The CDR3 nucleotides read TGTGCCAGCTCACCATTTGACAGGGCACCACCAGATACGCAGTATTTT.

This clonotype is termed medium-sized. This chain connects TRBV5-1 to TRBJ2-7; possibly TRBD1 for D (5 bases). Between the trimmed V and J ends, which lost 0 bases and 4 bases, there was a span of 11 bases. Germline CDR1 is SGHRS and CDR2 is YFSETQ. This CDR3 region has 14 residues. The DNA of the CDR3 is TGCGCCAGCAGCTTGGACAGGATCCAATACGAGCAGTACTTC. Residues: CASSLDRIQYEQYF. The full variable domain, rest sourced from reference TRBV5-1 and TRBJ2-7, is KAGVTQTPRYLIKTRGQQVTLSCSPISGHRSVSWYQQTPGQGLQFLFEYFSETQRNKGNFPGRFSGRQFSNSRSEMNVSTLELGDSALYLCASSLDRIQYEQYFGPGTRLTVT.

This clonotype was observed a handful of times. The chain joins TRBV5-6 to TRBJ2-1; D not resolved. The V and J ends lost 6 bases and 0 bases respectively, with 16 bases between them. In germline, CDR1 is SGHDT, CDR2 YYEEEE. The CDR3 consists of 16 residues. This chain's CDR3 is CASTIQTLSSYNEQFF. Here the CDR3 DNA reads TGTGCCAGCACCATTCAAACCCTAAGCTCCTACAATGAGCAGTTCTTC.

This clonotype is categorized as medium-sized. The chain uses TRBV9 and TRBJ2-7, with 10 bases fitting TRBD2. This CDR3 spans 15 amino acids. Germline V gene lookup returns CDR1 SGDLS and CDR2 YYNGEE. Losses at the gene ends were 3 bases for V and 0 bases for J; bases not matched to a gene: 3. DNA for the CDR3: TGTGCCAGCAGCGGGGGACTAGCGAACTCCTACGAGCAGTACTTC. Protein product: CASSGGLANSYEQYF.

Points on this clonotype: This may be a read error: a much more frequent sequence differs by one nucleotide. CDR3 coding DNA: TGTGCCTGCAGCTTGGGGCCGGGATCCCCCGCAGATACGCAGTATTTT. Amino acids: CACSLGPGSPADTQYF. This chain connects TRBV5-8 to TRBJ2-3; D is tentatively TRBD1 or TRBD2 (5 bases each). There are 16 residues in the CDR3. CDR1 and CDR2 (germline): SGHTS, YDEGEE.

This clonotype turned up a few times. Germline is not matched at one junction end, which may reflect a read error. The V gene is TRBV15, the J gene TRBJ1-2; the D is unclear. Germline V CDR1 and CDR2: LNHNV, YYDKDF (reference sequence). The CDR3 runs 16 residues. The CDR3 region is CATGRDLSASNYGYTF. CDR3 in DNA: TGTGCCACCGGCAGAGATCTTTCGGCAAGCAACTATGGCTACACCTTC.

This clonotype was seen more than once but under ten times. The chain carries TRBV7-3 and TRBJ2-7; D ambiguous. V shed 5 bases and J shed 2 bases, with 16 bases lying between them. Germline CDR1 is SGHTA and CDR2 is FQGTGA. The CDR3 loop spans 15 amino acids. CDR3 sequence (DNA): TGTGCCAGCAGCCCCTCGGCAGGTGAGACCTACGAGCAGTACTTC. As protein: CASSPSAGETYEQYF. Variable domain in full (rest from reference TRBV7-3 and TRBJ2-7): GAGVSQTPSNKVTEKGKYVELRCDPISGHTALYWYRQSLGQGPEFLIYFQGTGAADDSGLPNDRFFAVRPEGSVSTLKIQRTERGDSAVYLCASSPSAGETYEQYFGPGTRLTVT.

This clonotype was counted between two and nine times. V gene TRBV2 combines with J gene TRBJ2-3; 11 nucleotides match TRBD1. V was clipped by 3 bases and J by 3 bases; unmatched bases: 2. CDR1 and CDR2 from the germline V gene are SNHLY and FYNNEI. The CDR3 has 15 amino acids. In nucleotides, the CDR3 is TGTGCCAGCAGTGAGGACAGGGGGCGGACAGATACGCAGTATTTT. This sequence encodes CASSEDRGRTDTQYF.

V gene TRBV28 combines with J gene TRBJ1-2; D not resolved. Trimming stripped 1 base from V and 0 bases from J, with 3 bases between. The CDR3 consists of 13 residues. Germline V gene data show CDR1 as MDHEN and CDR2 as SYDVKM. The CDR3 here is CASSLSPNYGYTF. Here the CDR3 DNA reads TGTGCCAGCAGTTTATCACCTAACTATGGCTACACCTTC.

For this clonotype: This may stem from a read error, because a much larger clone lies one nucleotide away. The conserved phenylalanine or tryptophan normally closing the CDR3 is absent here, so this likely arose from a read error. The genes are TRBV11-2 and TRBJ2-7; TRBD2 matches at 7 bases. The trim removed 6 bases at V and 3 bases at J, leaving 8 bases unmatched. Germline CDR1 is SGHAT and CDR2 is FQNNGV. This CDR3 contains 14 residues. CDR3 coding DNA: TGTGCCAGCAGTTTCCTGGCTAGCGGCTACGAGCAGTACCTC. The encoded protein is CASSFLASGYEQYL.

In DNA, the CDR3 is TGTGCCAGTACCCCTTTTTTGGGGACAGAACCCTACGAGCAGTACTTC. Translating gives CASTPFLGTEPYEQYF. This chain links TRBV19 with TRBJ2-7; 7 nucleotides agree with TRBD1. The CDR3 covers 16 residues. Trimming took 7 bases from V and 2 from J; bases not matched to a gene: 14. Germline assignment: CDR1 LNHDA and CDR2 SQIVND (reference sequence).

This clonotype has more than one count but fewer than ten. The V call is TRBV12-3 or TRBV12-4, the J call TRBJ1-5, with no clear D. V dropped 3 bases and J dropped 0 bases, with 9 bases sitting between them. This CDR3 is built from 15 residues. Here the CDR3 DNA reads TGTGCCAGCAGTTTGAGACATAATAGCAATCAGCCCCAGCATTTT. It yields the protein CASSLRHNSNQPQHF.

This clonotype was observed a handful of times. CDR3: CAIGLGWPGKARKAFF. In DNA, the CDR3 is TGTGCCATCGGGTTGGGATGGCCCGGGAAAGCTAGGAAAGCTTTCTTT. V and J are TRBV10-3 and TRBJ1-1; D gene uncertain. V dropped 8 bases and J dropped 9 bases, with 28 bases sitting between them. CDR3 length: 16 residues. The V gene's germline CDR1 is ENHRY and CDR2 SYGVKD.

This clonotype was picked up a small number of times. This chain joins TRBV11-2 and TRBJ1-4; D not resolved. In germline, CDR1 is SGHAT, CDR2 FQNNGV. This CDR3 region has 14 residues. V lost 5 bases and J 8 bases, leaving 15 bases between the germline ends. The CDR3 loop reads CASSTPDPGEKLFF. The CDR3 DNA reads TGTGCCAGCAGCACGCCGGACCCGGGGGAAAAACTGTTTTTT.

By frequency in the sample, this clonotype is medium-sized (0.01 to 0.1%). CDR3: CASSLTRTSGTGGEQFF. CDR3 bases: TGTGCCAGCAGCTTAACTCGGACTAGCGGGACCGGGGGTGAGCAGTTCTTC. The chain carries TRBV13 and TRBJ2-1; 12 nucleotides align to TRBD2. V was pared by 2 bases and J by 9 bases, with 11 bases of the junction left unmatched. This CDR3 spans 17 amino acids. CDR1 and CDR2 from the germline V gene are PRHDT and FYEKMQ (reference sequence).

This clonotype is termed medium-sized (0.01 to 0.1%). The V gene is TRBV6-1, the J gene TRBJ2-3; D not certain. In germline, CDR1 is MNHNS, CDR2 SASEGT. This CDR3 contains 12 residues. Deletions cut 3 bases from V and 6 bases from J, with 7 bases between. The CDR3 loop reads CASSDSWDTQYF. The CDR3, as DNA: TGTGCCAGCAGTGATAGTTGGGATACGCAGTATTTT.

On this clonotype: A much larger clone sits a single nucleotide away, making a read error possible. V is TRBV20-1 and J is TRBJ2-3, with TRBD1 as a possible D gene (5 bases). This CDR3 has 14 residues. The germline V gene has CDR1 DFQATT and CDR2 SNEGSKA (reference sequence). Trimming stripped 3 bases from V and 2 bases from J, with 12 bases between. CDR3 coding DNA: TGCAGTGCTAGCGAACAGGAGAACACAGATACGCAGTATTTT. This encodes CSASEQENTDTQYF.

This clonotype occurred once. Given a much more abundant clone one base away, this may be a read error. The CDR3 end shows no conserved phenylalanine or tryptophan, and so a read error is likely. The chain couples TRBV29-1 to TRBJ2-1; the D gene is possibly TRBD2 (6 bases). This CDR3 has 16 amino acids. Germline CDR1 SQVTM, CDR2 ANQGSEA. V dropped 5 bases and J dropped 5 bases, with 22 bases sitting between them. The CDR3 DNA follows: TGCAGCGTTAACCAATTCTGGAGGGGTGAGAACAATGAGCAGTTCTTA. Its protein is CSVNQFWRGENNEQFL.

This clonotype was picked up a small number of times. The chain recombines TRBV28 with TRBJ1-1; D might be TRBD1 (6 bases). V gave up 8 bases and J gave up 3 bases, with 13 bases separating them. The CDR3 sequence is 13 residues long. The germline V gene encodes CDR1 MDHEN and CDR2 SYDVKM. CDR3: CASLKGGYTEAFF. CDR3 nucleotide sequence: TGTGCCAGCTTAAAGGGGGGTTACACTGAAGCTTTCTTT.

Notes on this clonotype: Being one base from a much bigger clone, this may be a read error. The chain couples TRBV10-3 to TRBJ1-6; 10 bases are shared with TRBD1. The CDR3 is 13 residues long. Germline V gene sequence: CDR1 ENHRY, CDR2 SYGVKD. V lost 6 bases, J lost 12 bases, and 5 bases stayed unmatched. DNA of the CDR3: TGTGCCATCAGGAGGACAGGGGGTTTACCCCTCCACTTT. It is translated as CAIRRTGGLPLHF.

This clonotype was detected a few times. The chain combines TRBV20-1 with TRBJ2-7; D not certain. This CDR3 is built from 13 residues. CDR1 is DFQATT, CDR2 SNEGSKA, per germline (reference sequence). Between the trimmed V and J ends, which lost 5 bases and 0 bases, there was a span of 11 bases. The CDR3 region is CSAVPDSSYEQYF. CDR3 DNA sequence: TGCAGTGCTGTACCCGATAGCTCCTACGAGCAGTACTTC.

As concerns this clonotype: This may come from a read error, since a much larger clone is one base off. This chain's CDR3 is CSATGQAFYEQYF. The CDR3 DNA sequence: TGCAGTGCTACGGGACAGGCCTTTTACGAGCAGTACTTC. The chain combines TRBV20-1 with TRBJ2-7; 8 nucleotides agree with TRBD1. Germline V gene lookup returns CDR1 DFQATT and CDR2 SNEGSKA (reference sequence). There are 13 residues in the CDR3. The ends lost 4 bases at V and 4 bases at J; junction bases unmatched: 6.

V usage is TRBV19 and J usage is TRBJ2-6, with D maybe TRBD1 (6 bases). CDR3 length: 15 residues. V was shortened by 4 bases and J by 4 bases, with 11 bases between the two germline ends. CDR1 is LNHDA and CDR2 is SQIVND in the germline V gene (reference sequence). The CDR3 reads CASSRWGQGANVLTF. In DNA form, the CDR3 reads TGTGCCAGTAGTAGGTGGGGGCAAGGGGCCAACGTCCTGACTTTC.

The V and J genes are TRBV5-1 and TRBJ1-6; D is ambiguous. Germline CDR1 and CDR2: SGHRS and YFSETQ. Trimming removed 4 bases from V and 9 bases from J, with 23 bases in between. There are 17 residues in the CDR3. The CDR3 is CASSPQSGGLNGSPLHF. The CDR3 coding sequence is TGCGCCAGCAGCCCACAATCTGGCGGGCTAAATGGTTCACCCCTCCACTTT. Supplemented by reference TRBV5-1 and TRBJ1-6, the full variable domain reads KAGVTQTPRYLIKTRGQQVTLSCSPISGHRSVSWYQQTPGQGLQFLFEYFSETQRNKGNFPGRFSGRQFSNSRSEMNVSTLELGDSALYLCASSPQSGGLNGSPLHFGNGTRLTVT.